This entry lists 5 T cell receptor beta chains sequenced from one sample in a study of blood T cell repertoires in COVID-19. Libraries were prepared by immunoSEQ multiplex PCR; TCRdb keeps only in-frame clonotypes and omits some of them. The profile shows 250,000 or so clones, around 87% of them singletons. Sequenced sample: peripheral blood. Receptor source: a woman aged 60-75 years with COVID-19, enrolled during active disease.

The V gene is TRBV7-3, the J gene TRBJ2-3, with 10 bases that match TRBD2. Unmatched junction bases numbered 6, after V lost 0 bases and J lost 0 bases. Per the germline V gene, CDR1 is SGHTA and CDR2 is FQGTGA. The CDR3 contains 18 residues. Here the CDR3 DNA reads TGTGCCAGCAGCTTAACCTCGCTAGCGGGGGTGAGCACAGATACGCAGTATTTT. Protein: CASSLTSLAGVSTDTQYF.

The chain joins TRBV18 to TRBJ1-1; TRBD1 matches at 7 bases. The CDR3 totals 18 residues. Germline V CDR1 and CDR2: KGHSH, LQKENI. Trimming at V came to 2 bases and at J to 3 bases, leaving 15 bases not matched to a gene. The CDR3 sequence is CASSPIPTGVSRDTEAFF. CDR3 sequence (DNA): TGTGCCAGCTCACCAATACCTACAGGGGTTAGTCGGGACACTGAAGCTTTCTTT.

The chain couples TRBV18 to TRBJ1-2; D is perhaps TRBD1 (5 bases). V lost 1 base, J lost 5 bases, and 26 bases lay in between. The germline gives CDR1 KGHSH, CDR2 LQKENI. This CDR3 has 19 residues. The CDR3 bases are TGTGCCAGCTCACCACTTGATATGCAGGGAGGTATTCGTAGTTATGGCTACACCTTC. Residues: CASSPLDMQGGIRSYGYTF.

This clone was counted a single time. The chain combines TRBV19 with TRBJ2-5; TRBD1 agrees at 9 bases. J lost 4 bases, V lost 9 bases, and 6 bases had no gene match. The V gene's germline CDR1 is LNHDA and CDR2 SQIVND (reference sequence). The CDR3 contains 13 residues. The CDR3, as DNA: TGTGCCAGCCGACAGGGGGGAGGAGAGACCCAGTACTTC. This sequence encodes CASRQGGGETQYF.

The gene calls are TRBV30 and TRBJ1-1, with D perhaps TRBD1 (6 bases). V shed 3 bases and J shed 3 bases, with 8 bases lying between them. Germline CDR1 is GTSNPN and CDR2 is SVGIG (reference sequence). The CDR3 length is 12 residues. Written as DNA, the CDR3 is TGTGCCTGGAGCAGGGGAGACACTGAAGCTTTCTTT. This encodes CAWSRGDTEAFF. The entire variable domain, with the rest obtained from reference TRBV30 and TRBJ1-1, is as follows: SQTIHQWPATLVQPVGSPLSLECTVEGTSNPNLYWYRQAAGRGLQLLFYSVGIGQISSEVPQNLSASRPQDRQFILSSKKLLLSDSGFYLCAWSRGDTEAFFGQGTRLTVV.